This T cell receptor beta chain was identified in a study of siplizumab effects on memory and regulatory T cells. This CDR3 has 14 residues. Trimming pared 3 bases from V and 4 bases from J, leaving 11 bases between. Per germline, CDR1 SGHDT and CDR2 YYEEEE. Study-level findings and limits: Tracing alloreactive clones into unstimulated subsets worked for only a minor fraction of them. Major contributors to the alloresponse seemed to be naive T cells, which also appeared more diverse than memory cells.

The data were produced by immunoSEQ multiplex PCR, yet TCRdb's version contains in-frame clones alone and is incomplete. The table shows approximately 65,000 clones, with 79% occurring only once. Note on this clone: The antigen is unknown.

Source material: memory CD4+ T cells sorted from blood. The clonotype comes from a human donor in good health. This chain joins TRBV5-6 and TRBJ1-5, with D tentatively TRBD1 (6 bases). The CDR3: CASSSGTFNQPQHF. The CDR3 DNA is TGTGCCAGCAGCTCCGGGACATTTAATCAGCCCCAGCATTTT.